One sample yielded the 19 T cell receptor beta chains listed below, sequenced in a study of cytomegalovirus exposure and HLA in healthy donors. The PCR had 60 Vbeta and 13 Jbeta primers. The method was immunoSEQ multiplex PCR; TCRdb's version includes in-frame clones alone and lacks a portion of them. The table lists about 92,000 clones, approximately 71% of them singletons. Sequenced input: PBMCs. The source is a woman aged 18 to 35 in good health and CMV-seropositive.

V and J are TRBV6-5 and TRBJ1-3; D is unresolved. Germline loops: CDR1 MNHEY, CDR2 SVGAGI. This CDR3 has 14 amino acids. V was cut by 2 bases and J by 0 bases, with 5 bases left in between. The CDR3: CASSYVSSGNTIYF. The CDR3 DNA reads TGTGCCAGCAGTTACGTCAGCTCTGGAAACACCATATATTTT.

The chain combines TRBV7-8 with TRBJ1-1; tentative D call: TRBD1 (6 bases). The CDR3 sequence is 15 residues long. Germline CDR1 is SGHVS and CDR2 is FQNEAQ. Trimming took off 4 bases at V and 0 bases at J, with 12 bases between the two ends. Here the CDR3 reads CASSYGDRMNTEAFF. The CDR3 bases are TGTGCCAGCAGCTATGGTGACAGGATGAACACTGAAGCTTTCTTT.

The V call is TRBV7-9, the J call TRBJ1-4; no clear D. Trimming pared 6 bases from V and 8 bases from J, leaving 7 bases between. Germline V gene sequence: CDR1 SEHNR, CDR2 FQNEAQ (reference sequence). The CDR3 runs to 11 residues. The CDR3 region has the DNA TGTGCCAGCAGTCCCAAAGAAAAACTGTTTTTT. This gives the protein CASSPKEKLFF. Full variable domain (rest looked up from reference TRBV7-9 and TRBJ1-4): DTGVSQNPRHKITKRGQNVTFRCDPISEHNRLYWYRQTLGQGPEFLTYFQNEAQLEKSRLLSDRFSAERPKGSFSTLEIQRTEQGDSAMYLCASSPKEKLFFGSGTQLSVL.

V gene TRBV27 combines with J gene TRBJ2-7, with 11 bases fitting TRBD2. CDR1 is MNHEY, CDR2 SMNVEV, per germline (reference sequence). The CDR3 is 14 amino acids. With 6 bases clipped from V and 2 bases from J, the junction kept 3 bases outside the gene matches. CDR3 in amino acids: CASSRLAGTYEQYF. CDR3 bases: TGTGCCAGCAGCCGACTAGCGGGGACCTACGAGCAGTACTTC.

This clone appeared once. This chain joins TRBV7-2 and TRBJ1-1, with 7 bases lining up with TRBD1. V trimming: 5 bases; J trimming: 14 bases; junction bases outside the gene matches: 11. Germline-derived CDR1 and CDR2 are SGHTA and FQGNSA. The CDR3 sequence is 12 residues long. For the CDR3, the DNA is TGTGCCAGCAGCCCGGACAGGCCCGTCTCATTCTTT. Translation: CASSPDRPVSFF.

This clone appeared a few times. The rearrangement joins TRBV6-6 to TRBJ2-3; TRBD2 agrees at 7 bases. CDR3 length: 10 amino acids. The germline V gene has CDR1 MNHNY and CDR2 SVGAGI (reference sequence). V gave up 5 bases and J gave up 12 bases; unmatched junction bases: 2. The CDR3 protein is CASSRDYQYF. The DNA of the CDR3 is TGTGCCAGCAGTAGGGACTATCAGTATTTT.

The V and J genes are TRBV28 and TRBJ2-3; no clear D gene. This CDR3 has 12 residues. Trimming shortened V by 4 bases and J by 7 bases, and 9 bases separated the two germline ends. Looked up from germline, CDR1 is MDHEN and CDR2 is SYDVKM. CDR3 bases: TGTGCCAGCAGTTCAGGCAGGAATACGCAGTATTTT. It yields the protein CASSSGRNTQYF.

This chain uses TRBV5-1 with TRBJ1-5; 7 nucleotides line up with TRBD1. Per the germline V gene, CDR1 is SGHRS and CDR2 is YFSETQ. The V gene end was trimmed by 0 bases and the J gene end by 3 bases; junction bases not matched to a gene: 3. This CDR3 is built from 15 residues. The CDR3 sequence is CASSLEGGVNQPQHF. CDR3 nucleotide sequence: TGCGCCAGCAGCTTGGAAGGGGGCGTCAATCAGCCCCAGCATTTT.

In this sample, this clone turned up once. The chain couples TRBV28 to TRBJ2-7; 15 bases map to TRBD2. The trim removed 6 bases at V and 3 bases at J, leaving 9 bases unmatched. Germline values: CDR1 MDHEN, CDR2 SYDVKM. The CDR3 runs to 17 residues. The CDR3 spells CASRPGTSGRSRYEQYF. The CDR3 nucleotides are TGTGCCAGCAGACCCGGGACTAGCGGGAGGAGTCGCTACGAGCAGTACTTC.

The CDR3 protein is CASSVGGQGLPQHF. The CDR3 coding sequence is TGTGCCAGCAGCGTAGGGGGGCAGGGCCTTCCCCAGCATTTT. V is TRBV9 and J is TRBJ1-5, with TRBD1 as a possible D gene (6 bases). Germline V gene sequence: CDR1 SGDLS, CDR2 YYNGEE. The CDR3 contains 14 residues. The V gene lost 0 bases and the J gene lost 10 bases, with 14 bases spanning the gap.

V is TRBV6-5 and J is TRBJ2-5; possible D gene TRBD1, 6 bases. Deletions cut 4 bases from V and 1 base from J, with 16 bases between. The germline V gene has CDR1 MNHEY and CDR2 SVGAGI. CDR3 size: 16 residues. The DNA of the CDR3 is TGTGCCAGCAGTTGGACAGAGGGGCGCTCCCAAGAGACCCAGTACTTC. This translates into CASSWTEGRSQETQYF.

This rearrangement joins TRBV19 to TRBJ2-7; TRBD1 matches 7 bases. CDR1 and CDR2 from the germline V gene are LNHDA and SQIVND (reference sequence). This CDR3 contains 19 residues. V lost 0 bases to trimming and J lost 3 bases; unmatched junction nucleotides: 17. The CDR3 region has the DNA TGTGCCAGTAGTATAGATCGGCGGACAGGTCCCCCAGATCACTACGAGCAGTACTTC. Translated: CASSIDRRTGPPDHYEQYF.

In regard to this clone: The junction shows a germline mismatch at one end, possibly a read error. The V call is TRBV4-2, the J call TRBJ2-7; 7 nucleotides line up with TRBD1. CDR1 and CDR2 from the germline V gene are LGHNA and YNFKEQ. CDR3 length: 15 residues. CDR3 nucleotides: TGTGCCAGCAGCGAAGATCGAGGGGGCCCCTACGAGCAGTACTTC. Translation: CASSEDRGGPYEQYF.

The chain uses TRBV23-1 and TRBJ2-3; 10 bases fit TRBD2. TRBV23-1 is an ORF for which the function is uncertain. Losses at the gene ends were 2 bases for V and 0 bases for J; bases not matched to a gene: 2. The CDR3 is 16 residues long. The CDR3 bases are TGCGCCAGCAGTCAAAGACTAGCGGGTAGCACAGATACGCAGTATTTT. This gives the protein CASSQRLAGSTDTQYF.

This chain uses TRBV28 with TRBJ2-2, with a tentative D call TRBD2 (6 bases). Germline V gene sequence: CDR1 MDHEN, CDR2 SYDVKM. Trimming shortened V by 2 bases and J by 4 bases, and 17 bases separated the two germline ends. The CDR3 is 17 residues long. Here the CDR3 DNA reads TGTGCCAGCAGTTTAGGTGGGCGGAGGAGGGGCACCGGGGAGCTGTTTTTT. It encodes CASSLGGRRRGTGELFF.

The chain's CDR3 is CASSARQGGNSPLHF. CDR3 DNA sequence: TGTGCCAGCAGCGCGCGACAGGGGGGGAATTCACCCCTCCACTTT. The chain employs TRBV11-2 and TRBJ1-6; the match to TRBD1 covers 9 bases. Germline lookup yields CDR1 SGHAT and CDR2 FQNNGV. The ends lost 5 bases at V and 7 bases at J; junction bases unmatched: 6. This CDR3 region has 15 residues.

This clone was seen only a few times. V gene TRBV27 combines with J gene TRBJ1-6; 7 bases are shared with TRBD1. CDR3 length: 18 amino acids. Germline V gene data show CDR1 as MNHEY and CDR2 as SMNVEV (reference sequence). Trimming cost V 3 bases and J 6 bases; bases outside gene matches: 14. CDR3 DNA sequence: TGTGCCAGCAGTTTCACCGCCTCAGGGGGGCGCGCTAATTCACCCCTCCACTTT. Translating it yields CASSFTASGGRANSPLHF.

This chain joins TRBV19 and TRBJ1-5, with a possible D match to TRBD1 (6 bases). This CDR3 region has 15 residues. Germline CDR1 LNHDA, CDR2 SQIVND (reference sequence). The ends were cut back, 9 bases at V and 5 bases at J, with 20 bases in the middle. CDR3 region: CASLLRAGADQPQHF. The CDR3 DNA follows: TGTGCCAGCCTCCTCCGGGCGGGGGCGGATCAGCCCCAGCATTTT.

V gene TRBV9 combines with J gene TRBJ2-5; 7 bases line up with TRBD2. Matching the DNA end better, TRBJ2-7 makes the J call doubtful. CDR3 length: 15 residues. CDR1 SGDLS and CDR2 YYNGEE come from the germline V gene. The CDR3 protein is CASSAMGGVEGEQYF. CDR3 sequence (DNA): TGTGCCAGCAGCGCCATGGGGGGGGTCGAGGGCGAGCAGTACTTC.